This T cell receptor beta chain is drawn from a study of blood T cell repertoires in COVID-19 (TCRdb year 2020). About the full investigation: Collaborator samples came from the United States, Italy and Spain and covered acute and convalescent phases of COVID-19. The prospective study material was composed of cDNA or gDNA derived from T cells, B-cell-depleted T cells, or PBMCs. Deeply sampled blood TCRbeta repertoires from subjects exposed to, actively infected with, or recovered from COVID-19 were included in the dataset. The repertoires were released in a freely available public database meant as a resource for research on the immune response to SARS-CoV-2. Samples came from the ongoing ImmuneRACE study (first 160 participants) plus 1,254 subjects from 6 global collaborators. The sample metadata nearly always contained a de-identified subject ID, COVID-19 status, age in years and sex. Where available, HLA class I and class II types were obtained from metadata supplied by the sample provider rather than from assay-based typing. Points the paper makes about the study in general: Clinical and demographic metadata were provided uncurated, with the amount varying by source and participant.

Samples from volunteer blood donors who had recovered from COVID-19 were contributed by a second Seattle source. The collaborating institutions used their own protocols to collect whole blood in K2EDTA tubes. For TCRbeta analysis, collaborator samples were shipped as frozen whole blood, as isolated PBMCs, or as DNA extracted from either sample type. As concerns this clone: The clone's antigen remains unknown. It has no much larger one-base neighbor in the sample; base qualities were not kept.

V is shortened by 7 bases, J by 1 base, and the region joining them spans 14 bases. CDR1 and CDR2 (MNHNS, SASEGT) derive from the germline V gene. Including the terminal cysteine and phenylalanine, the CDR3 comprises 14 residues. This entry keeps only the CDR3 DNA: 42 bases, framed from base 1. TCRbeta CDR3 regions were amplified from genomic DNA by means of the immunoSEQ Assay, a bias-controlled multiplex PCR. The authors' analysis ran thus. Within the assay, amplification of reference gene primers was used to estimate how many nucleated cells each sample contained. Sequence reads were collapsed and filtered to measure the absolute abundance of every unique TCRbeta CDR3 rearrangement. For each sample, productive Simpson clonality was calculated by taking the square root of Simpson's diversity index across productive rearrangements. TCRdb re-hosts the immuneACCESS table, in-frame sequences only. Its copies lack some clones; in the studies checked, an unresolved V gene accounts for under half of them, and the cause for the rest is not known. V and J calls plus clone size are reproduced from that table; the DNA served to infer D and trimming. This sample holds 200,000 or so clones; roughly 80% were observed only once. The top ten clones comprise approximately 5.1% of the sample.

The V gene is TRBV6-1 and the J gene is TRBJ2-7; the D gene is possibly TRBD1, with 6 bases matching. Sequenced material: peripheral blood. This clonotype was sampled from a woman aged 55 to 70 who had recovered from COVID-19. The CDR3 protein sequence reads: CASNSLTGSYEQYF. Here is the DNA: TGTGCCAGCAATTCCTTGACAGGTTCCTACGAGCAGTACTTC.